These 25 T cell receptor beta chains share one sample of origin, sequenced in a study of cytomegalovirus exposure and HLA in healthy donors. The PCR contained 60 Vbeta and 13 Jbeta primers. Sequenced by immunoSEQ multiplex PCR; TCRdb stores in-frame clones only, minus some. The table records over 85,000 clones, 75% to 80% of them present only once. The sequencing sample was made of PBMCs. The receptors derive from a woman in her thirties or forties in good health and CMV-seronegative.

J is TRBJ1-4 and V is TRBV6-6; 7 bases fit TRBD1. J gave up 0 bases and V 6 bases, and 4 bases lay outside the gene matches. Germline loops: CDR1 MNHNY, CDR2 SVGAGI (reference sequence). The CDR3 contains 15 residues. CDR3 DNA: TGTGCCAGCAGCTTGGGACAGACAACTAATGAAAAACTGTTTTTT. Translation gives CASSLGQTTNEKLFF.

This chain connects TRBV7-2 to TRBJ1-2, with D uncertain. V was cut by 5 bases and J by 4 bases, with 17 bases left in between. The CDR3 runs 15 residues. The germline V gene encodes CDR1 SGHTA and CDR2 FQGNSA. The CDR3 DNA is TGTGCCAGCAGCAACCCATCCCACTACTCCTATGGCTACACCTTC. This codes for CASSNPSHYSYGYTF.

This chain connects TRBV5-1 to TRBJ2-7, with 7 bases identical to TRBD1. CDR3 length: 15 residues. Germline CDR1 reads SGHRS; CDR2 reads YFSETQ. With V trimmed by 4 bases and J by 5 bases, 12 bases remained unmatched. The CDR3 DNA sequence: TGCGCCAGCAGCCCGGGACAGAGATTAGTAAACGAGCAGTACTTC. Translating gives CASSPGQRLVNEQYF. The full variable domain, in which reference TRBV5-1 and TRBJ2-7 provide the parts outside the CDR3, is KAGVTQTPRYLIKTRGQQVTLSCSPISGHRSVSWYQQTPGQGLQFLFEYFSETQRNKGNFPGRFSGRQFSNSRSEMNVSTLELGDSALYLCASSPGQRLVNEQYFGPGTRLTVT.

The genes are TRBV30 and TRBJ1-1; D perhaps matches TRBD1 (6 bases). The germline V gene has CDR1 GTSNPN and CDR2 SVGIG (reference sequence). This CDR3 is 13 amino acids long. Trimming took off 4 bases at V and 1 base at J, with 10 bases between the two ends. CDR3 region: CAWKVQGNTEAFF. The CDR3 bases are TGTGCCTGGAAAGTACAGGGGAACACTGAAGCTTTCTTT.

This clone was counted a single time. V and J are TRBV28 and TRBJ1-6, with no clear D. This CDR3 contains 12 residues. Deletions cut 8 bases from V and 7 bases from J, with 9 bases between. Germline assignment: CDR1 MDHEN and CDR2 SYDVKM. DNA for the CDR3: TGTGCCAGCCGAACAACCAATTCACCCCTCCACTTT. Translation gives CASRTTNSPLHF. Full variable domain (rest looked up from reference TRBV28 and TRBJ1-6): DVKVTQSSRYLVKRTGEKVFLECVQDMDHENMFWYRQDPGLGLRLIYFSYDVKMKEKGDIPEGYSVSREKKERFSLILESASTNQTSMYLCASRTTNSPLHFGNGTRLTVT.

V usage is TRBV9 and J usage is TRBJ1-6; D remains unclear. This CDR3 contains 16 residues. The germline V and J ends were trimmed by 4 bases and 4 bases, with 15 bases remaining between them. The germline V gene has CDR1 SGDLS and CDR2 YYNGEE. CDR3 bases: TGTGCCAGCAGCACCCGAGACTCGGAATATAATTCACCCCTCCACTTT. Encoded protein: CASSTRDSEYNSPLHF. The whole variable domain, remainder taken from reference TRBV9 and TRBJ1-6, is DSGVTQTPKHLITATGQRVTLRCSPRSGDLSVYWYQQSLDQGLQFLIQYYNGEERAKGNILERFSAQQFPDLHSELNLSSLELGDSALYFCASSTRDSEYNSPLHFGNGTRLTVT.

This clone was observed a handful of times. The chain has TRBV7-3 and TRBJ2-1; the D gene is possibly TRBD2 (6 bases). The CDR3 extends over 11 amino acids. Trimming left V 5 bases short and J 9 bases short, with 8 bases between. CDR1 is SGHTA and CDR2 is FQGTGA in the germline V gene. The CDR3 spells CASSPGGEQFF. CDR3 in DNA: TGTGCCAGCAGCCCCGGGGGTGAGCAGTTCTTC.

The V gene is TRBV6-1, the J gene TRBJ2-3; D ambiguous. Looked up from germline, CDR1 is MNHNS and CDR2 is SASEGT. This CDR3 is 14 amino acids long. Trimming took 6 bases from V and 1 from J, leaving 11 bases between them. Here the CDR3 reads CASRKELGTDTQYF. The CDR3 region has the DNA TGTGCCAGCAGGAAGGAGCTGGGCACAGATACGCAGTATTTT.

V usage is TRBV7-9 and J usage is TRBJ2-3, with 11 positions matching TRBD2. This CDR3 has 17 residues. Germline CDR1 SEHNR, CDR2 FQNEAQ (reference sequence). J was trimmed by 1 base and V by 4 bases; bases with no gene match: 7. The DNA for the CDR3 is TGTGCCAGCAGCTCCACCGGGACTAGCGGCCGCACAGATACGCAGTATTTT. Protein: CASSSTGTSGRTDTQYF.

The chain links TRBV30 to TRBJ1-5; TRBD1 might be the D (6 bases). Germline V lookup: CDR1 GTSNPN, CDR2 SVGIG (reference sequence). The CDR3 sequence is 15 residues long. Trimming took off 0 bases at V and 2 bases at J, with 11 bases between the two ends. CDR3 DNA: TGTGCCTGGAGTGTAGGCAGGGGTGGCAATCAGCCCCAGCATTTT. Translated: CAWSVGRGGNQPQHF. Supplemented by reference TRBV30 and TRBJ1-5, the full variable domain reads SQTIHQWPATLVQPVGSPLSLECTVEGTSNPNLYWYRQAAGRGLQLLFYSVGIGQISSEVPQNLSASRPQDRQFILSSKKLLLSDSGFYLCAWSVGRGGNQPQHFGDGTRLSIL.

A remark on this clone: One junction end disagrees with the germline gene, perhaps due to a read error. The chain combines TRBV2 with TRBJ1-5, with 10 bases matching TRBD1. The CDR3 has 15 amino acids. Germline V lookup: CDR1 SNHLY, CDR2 FYNNEI. CDR3 DNA: TGTGCCAGCAACGACAGGGGGCGGTTAAGTCAGCCCCAGAATTTT. As protein: CASNDRGRLSQPQNF.

This sequence joins TRBV5-1 and TRBJ2-7, with 9 bases aligning to TRBD2. CDR3 length: 15 residues. Germline V CDR1 and CDR2: SGHRS, YFSETQ. Losses at the gene ends were 2 bases for V and 0 bases for J; bases not matched to a gene: 3. This CDR3 is CASSFLAGDSYEQYF. Here the CDR3 DNA reads TGCGCCAGCAGCTTCTTAGCGGGGGACTCCTACGAGCAGTACTTC. Full variable domain (outside the CDR3, taken from reference TRBV5-1 and TRBJ2-7): KAGVTQTPRYLIKTRGQQVTLSCSPISGHRSVSWYQQTPGQGLQFLFEYFSETQRNKGNFPGRFSGRQFSNSRSEMNVSTLELGDSALYLCASSFLAGDSYEQYFGPGTRLTVT.

This clone turned up a few times. The chain's CDR3 is CATSRDEDGRGSYEQYF. The DNA of the CDR3 is TGTGCCACCAGCAGAGATGAGGATGGCAGGGGCTCCTACGAGCAGTACTTC. The genes are TRBV15 and TRBJ2-7; D may be TRBD1 (6 bases). This CDR3 region has 17 residues. With 0 bases removed from V and 0 bases from J, the gap between germline ends came to 15 bases. Germline CDR1 is LNHNV and CDR2 is YYDKDF (reference sequence).

The sample holds one count of this clone. The J gene is TRBJ2-1, the V gene TRBV5-6; D might be TRBD2 (5 bases). V was clipped by 3 bases and J by 1 base, with 17 bases between them. From germline, CDR1 is SGHDT and CDR2 YYEEEE. This CDR3 has 17 residues. CDR3 amino acids: CASSSLGYGESYNEQFF. CDR3 in DNA: TGTGCCAGCAGCTCCCTCGGGTACGGGGAGTCCTACAATGAGCAGTTCTTC.

The V call is TRBV7-9, the J call TRBJ2-5; 8 nucleotides line up with TRBD1. The CDR3 totals 14 residues. J lost 5 bases, V lost 6 bases, and 8 bases had no gene match. From germline, CDR1 is SEHNR and CDR2 FQNEAQ (reference sequence). The CDR3, as DNA: TGTGCCAGCAGACCTCAGGGGGCGTCTGAGACCCAGTACTTC. It is translated as CASRPQGASETQYF. Using reference TRBV7-9 and TRBJ2-5 for the parts outside the CDR3, the full variable domain is DTGVSQNPRHKITKRGQNVTFRCDPISEHNRLYWYRQTLGQGPEFLTYFQNEAQLEKSRLLSDRFSAERPKGSFSTLEIQRTEQGDSAMYLCASRPQGASETQYFGPGTRLLVL.

The chain joins TRBV7-6 to TRBJ1-3; D gene ambiguous. The CDR3 consists of 13 residues. Germline-derived CDR1 and CDR2 are SGHVS and FNYEAQ. V gave up 5 bases and J gave up 7 bases, with 12 bases separating them. The CDR3 protein is CASSRGAANTIYF. The CDR3, as DNA: TGTGCCAGCAGCCGAGGCGCAGCCAACACCATATATTTT.

This chain links TRBV5-1 with TRBJ2-1; D unclear. The CDR3 sequence is 17 residues long. Trimming left V 1 base short and J 4 bases short, with 18 bases between. Germline CDR1 is SGHRS and CDR2 is YFSETQ. For the CDR3, the DNA is TGCGCCAGCAGCTTGATCGGTGCGGTCACCAGATACAATGAGCAGTTCTTC. Its translation is CASSLIGAVTRYNEQFF.

This clone was seen just once. The chain uses TRBV5-4 and TRBJ2-1, with a weak D call TRBD2 (5 bases). The germline gives CDR1 SGHNT, CDR2 YYREEE (reference sequence). V lost 6 bases, J lost 5 bases, and 12 bases lay in between. CDR3 length: 13 residues. The CDR3 DNA is TGTGCCAGCACGGAGCTAGCACACAATGAGCAGTTCTTC. Amino acid sequence: CASTELAHNEQFF.

This clone was recorded a few times. This rearrangement joins TRBV6-4 to TRBJ2-1; D uncertain. V lost 0 bases to trimming and J lost 9 bases, with 9 bases between them. The CDR3 is made up of 13 amino acids. The V gene's germline CDR1 is MRHNA and CDR2 SNTAGT. CDR3 sequence reads: CASSDSLSSEQFF. The CDR3 DNA reads TGTGCCAGCAGTGACTCGCTTAGTTCTGAGCAGTTCTTC.

The chain combines TRBV5-6 with TRBJ1-2, with 9 bases identical to TRBD1. The CDR3 runs 15 residues. CDR1 is SGHDT, CDR2 YYEEEE, per germline. Trimming removed 0 bases from V and 0 bases from J; junction bases left unmatched: 0. CDR3 sequence (DNA): TGTGCCAGCAGCTTGGGGGACAGGGCTAACTATGGCTACACCTTC. Residues: CASSLGDRANYGYTF. The variable domain in full, completed from reference TRBV5-6 and TRBJ1-2, reads DAGVTQSPTHLIKTRGQQVTLRCSPKSGHDTVSWYQQALGQGPQFIFQYYEEEERQRGNFPDRFSGHQFPNYSSELNVNALLLGDSALYLCASSLGDRANYGYTFGSGTRLTVV.

This rearrangement joins TRBV5-1 to TRBJ1-5; TRBD1 matches 7 bases. The V gene's germline CDR1 is SGHRS and CDR2 YFSETQ. The CDR3 consists of 15 residues. The V and J ends lost 1 base and 4 bases, in that order; junction bases with no gene match: 5. This CDR3 is CASSLTGAGNQPQHF. DNA for the CDR3: TGCGCCAGCAGCTTGACAGGGGCAGGAAATCAGCCCCAGCATTTT.

The chain couples TRBV5-6 to TRBJ1-2; TRBD1 aligns across 11 bases. The CDR3 length is 15 residues. The germline V gene encodes CDR1 SGHDT and CDR2 YYEEEE. The V gene end was trimmed by 3 bases and the J gene end by 2 bases; junction bases not matched to a gene: 3. This chain's CDR3 is CASSWGQGGNYGYTF. The CDR3 DNA is TGTGCCAGCAGCTGGGGACAGGGGGGGAACTATGGCTACACCTTC.

The chain carries TRBV29-1 and TRBJ2-2, with TRBD2 matching 7 bases. The V gene's germline CDR1 is SQVTM and CDR2 ANQGSEA. Trimming at V came to 5 bases and at J to 7 bases, leaving 10 bases not matched to a gene. This CDR3 has 14 amino acids. The DNA for the CDR3 is TGCAGCGTTCGAAAGGAAGGGAGGGGCGGGGAGCTGTTTTTT. Protein sequence: CSVRKEGRGGELFF.

This chain joins TRBV5-1 and TRBJ2-7, with 9 bases identical to TRBD1. The CDR3 has 16 amino acids. The ends lost 0 bases at V and 3 bases at J; junction bases unmatched: 7. Germline CDR1 reads SGHRS; CDR2 reads YFSETQ. The DNA for the CDR3 is TGCGCCAGCAGCTTGGCCTTTGGACAGGGGAGCTACGAGCAGTACTTC. Residues: CASSLAFGQGSYEQYF.

The rearrangement uses TRBV4-3 and TRBJ1-3; the D is unclear. The CDR3 has 15 residues. CDR1 LGHNA and CDR2 YSLEER come from the germline V gene. Trimming cost V 0 bases and J 7 bases, with 13 bases left between them. The CDR3 sequence: CASSQDRRVGNTIYF. The CDR3 DNA is TGCGCCAGCAGCCAAGATCGGAGGGTCGGCAACACCATATATTTT.